In its sample, the clone carrying this T cell receptor (beta chain) was seen a few times. The antigen remains undetermined. Germline CDR1 reads SGHTA; CDR2 reads FQGNSA. V lost 0 bases and J lost 1, with 12 bases in between. The CDR3 has 16 amino acids. Stated time point: persistent/refractory GD, antithyroid drugs over 5 years with positive TRAb. Extracted PBMC RNA gave rise to the TCR library. The authors drew patients from an endocrinology department in Xi'an, China. Both iRepertoire HTBI primers and Arm-PCR of CDR3 regions were used to build the TCR beta libraries. Original analysis: Analysis of the samples identified around 64 TRBV and more than eleven TRBJ segments. TCRdb analysed the multiplex PCR reads with MiXCR anew, one entry per CDR3 protein. Here the V and J calls rest on TCRdb's processing, not on the authors' analysis. The sample consists of approximately 470,000 distinct CDR3 sequences, around 21% of them appearing once.

This entry is derived from a study of regulatory T cells in long-lasting Graves disease. The study, taken as a whole, reports: Whereas more than 950 public clonotypes were shared by new patients, persistent patients shared more, at some 2,900. Newly diagnosed patients had higher TCR diversity than persistent Graves' patients did.

The J gene is TRBJ2-5, the V gene TRBV7-2, with D uncertain. The TCR sequence derives from a female donor with Graves disease. The sample was peripheral blood mononuclear cells (PBMCs), taken when the disease was refractory, from a patient treated with antithyroid drugs. The CDR3 DNA is TGTGCCAGCAGCTTAGCGACGGAGACCCTCCAAGAGACCCAGTACTTC. Translated: CASSLATETLQETQYF.